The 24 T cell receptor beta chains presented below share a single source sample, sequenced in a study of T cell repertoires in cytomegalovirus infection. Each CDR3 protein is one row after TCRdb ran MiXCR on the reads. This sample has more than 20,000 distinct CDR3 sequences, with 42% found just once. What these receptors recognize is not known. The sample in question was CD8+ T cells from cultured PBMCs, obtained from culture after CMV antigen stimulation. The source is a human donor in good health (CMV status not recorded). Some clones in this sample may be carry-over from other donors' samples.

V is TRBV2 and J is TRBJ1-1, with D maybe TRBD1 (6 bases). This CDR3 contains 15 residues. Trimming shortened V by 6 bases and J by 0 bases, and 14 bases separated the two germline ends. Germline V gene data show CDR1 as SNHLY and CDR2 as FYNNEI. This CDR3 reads CASRDRGHMNTEAFF. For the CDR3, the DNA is TGTGCCAGCAGGGATCGGGGACACATGAACACTGAAGCTTTCTTT.

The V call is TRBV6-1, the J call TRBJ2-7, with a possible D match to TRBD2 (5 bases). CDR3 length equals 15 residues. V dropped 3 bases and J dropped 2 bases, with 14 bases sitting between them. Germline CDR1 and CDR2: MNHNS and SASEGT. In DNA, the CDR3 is TGTGCCAGCAGTGAGGGAGCTCTCCAACCCTACGAGCAGTACTTC. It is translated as CASSEGALQPYEQYF.

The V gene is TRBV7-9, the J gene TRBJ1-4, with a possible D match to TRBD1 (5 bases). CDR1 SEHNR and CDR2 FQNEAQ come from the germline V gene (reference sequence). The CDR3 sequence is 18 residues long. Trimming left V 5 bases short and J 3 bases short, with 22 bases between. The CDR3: CASSPPRGRWSPNEKLFF. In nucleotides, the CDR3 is TGTGCCAGCAGCCCACCGAGGGGACGGTGGTCTCCTAATGAAAAACTGTTTTTT.

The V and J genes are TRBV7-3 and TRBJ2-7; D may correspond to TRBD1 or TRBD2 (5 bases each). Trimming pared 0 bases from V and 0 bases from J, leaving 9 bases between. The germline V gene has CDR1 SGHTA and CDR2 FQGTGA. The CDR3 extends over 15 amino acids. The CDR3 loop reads CASSLTWGSSYEQYF. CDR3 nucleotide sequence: TGTGCCAGCAGCTTAACGTGGGGGAGCTCCTACGAGCAGTACTTC.

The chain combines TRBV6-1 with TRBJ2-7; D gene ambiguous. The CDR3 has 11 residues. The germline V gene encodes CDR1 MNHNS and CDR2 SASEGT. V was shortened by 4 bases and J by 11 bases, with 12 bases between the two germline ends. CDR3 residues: CASSAKFEEYF. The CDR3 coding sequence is TGTGCCAGCAGTGCTAAGTTTGAGGAGTACTTC.

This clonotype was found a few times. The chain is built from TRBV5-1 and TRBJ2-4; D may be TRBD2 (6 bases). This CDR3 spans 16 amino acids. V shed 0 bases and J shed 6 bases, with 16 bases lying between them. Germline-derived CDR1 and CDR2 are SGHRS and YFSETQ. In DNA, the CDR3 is TGCGCCAGCAGCTTGGACCCGGGGGAAAGGAGAAACATTCAGTACTTC. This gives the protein CASSLDPGERRNIQYF.

In DNA form, the CDR3 reads TGTGCCAGCAGCTTTTCTGATTTGAACACTGAAGCTTTCTTT. This codes for CASSFSDLNTEAFF. The V and J genes are TRBV7-9 and TRBJ1-1; D unresolved. The CDR3 spans 14 residues. CDR1 is SEHNR, CDR2 FQNEAQ, per germline (reference sequence). V lost 3 bases and J 0 bases, leaving 8 bases between the germline ends.

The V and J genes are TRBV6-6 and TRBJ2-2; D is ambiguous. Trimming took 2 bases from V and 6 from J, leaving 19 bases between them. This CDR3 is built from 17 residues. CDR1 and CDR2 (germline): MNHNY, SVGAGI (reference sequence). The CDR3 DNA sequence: TGTGCCAGCAGTTACGTCCCTAACGGACCCCAGCCCGGGGAGCTGTTTTTT. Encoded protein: CASSYVPNGPQPGELFF.

Written as DNA, the CDR3 is TGTGCCAGCAGCTTACTGGGATATGACGACGCAAATAATTCACCCCTCCACTTT. Amino acids: CASSLLGYDDANNSPLHF. This sequence joins TRBV7-2 and TRBJ1-6; D call uncertain. The CDR3 loop spans 18 amino acids. Germline V lookup: CDR1 SGHTA, CDR2 FQGNSA. Deletions cut 2 bases from V and 5 bases from J, with 19 bases between.

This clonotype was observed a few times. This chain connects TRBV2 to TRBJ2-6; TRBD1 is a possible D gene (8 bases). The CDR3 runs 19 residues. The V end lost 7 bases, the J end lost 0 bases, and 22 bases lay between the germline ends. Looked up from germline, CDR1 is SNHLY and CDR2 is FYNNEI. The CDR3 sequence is CASTTGRDRLSSGANVLTF. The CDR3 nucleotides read TGTGCCAGCACCACAGGGAGGGACAGGCTAAGCTCTGGGGCCAACGTCCTGACTTTC.

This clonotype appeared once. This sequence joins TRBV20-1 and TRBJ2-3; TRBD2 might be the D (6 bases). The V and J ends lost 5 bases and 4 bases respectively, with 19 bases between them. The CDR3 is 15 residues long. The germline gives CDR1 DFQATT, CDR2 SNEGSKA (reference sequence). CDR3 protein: CSAPRDFQGSDTQYF. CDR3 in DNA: TGCAGTGCTCCCCGGGACTTCCAGGGTTCAGATACGCAGTATTTT.

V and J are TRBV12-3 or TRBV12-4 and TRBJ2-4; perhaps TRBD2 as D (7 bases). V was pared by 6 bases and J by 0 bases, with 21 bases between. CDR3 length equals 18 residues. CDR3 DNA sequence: TGTGCCAGCAGCCACCCAAGGGGGGGGGCGGGAGCCAAAAACATTCAGTACTTC. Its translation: CASSHPRGGAGAKNIQYF.

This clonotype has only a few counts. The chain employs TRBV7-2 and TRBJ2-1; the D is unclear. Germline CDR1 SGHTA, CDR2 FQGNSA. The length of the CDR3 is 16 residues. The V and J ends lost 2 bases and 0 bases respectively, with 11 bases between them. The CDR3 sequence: CASSLIPFSSYNEQFF. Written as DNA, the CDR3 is TGTGCCAGCAGCTTAATTCCCTTTAGCTCCTACAATGAGCAGTTCTTC.

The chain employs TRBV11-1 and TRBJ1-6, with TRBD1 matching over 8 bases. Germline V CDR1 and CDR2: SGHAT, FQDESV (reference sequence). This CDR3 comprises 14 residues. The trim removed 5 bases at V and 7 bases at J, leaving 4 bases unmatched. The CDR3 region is CASSHRGNNSPLHF. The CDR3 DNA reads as TGTGCCAGCAGCCACAGGGGGAACAATTCACCCCTCCACTTT.

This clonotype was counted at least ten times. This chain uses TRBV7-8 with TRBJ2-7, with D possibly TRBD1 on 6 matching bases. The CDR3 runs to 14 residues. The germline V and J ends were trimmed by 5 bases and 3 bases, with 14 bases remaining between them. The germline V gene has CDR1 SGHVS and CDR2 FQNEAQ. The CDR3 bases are TGTGCCAGCAGCAACCCGGACAGAATCTACGAGCAGTACTTC. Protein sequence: CASSNPDRIYEQYF.

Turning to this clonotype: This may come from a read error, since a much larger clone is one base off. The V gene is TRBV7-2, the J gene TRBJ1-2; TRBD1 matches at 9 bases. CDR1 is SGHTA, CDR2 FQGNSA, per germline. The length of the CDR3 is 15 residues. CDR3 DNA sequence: TGTGCCAGCAGCTTAGTCCCCGGGACAGGGAATGGCTACATCTTC. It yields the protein CASSLVPGTGNGYIF.

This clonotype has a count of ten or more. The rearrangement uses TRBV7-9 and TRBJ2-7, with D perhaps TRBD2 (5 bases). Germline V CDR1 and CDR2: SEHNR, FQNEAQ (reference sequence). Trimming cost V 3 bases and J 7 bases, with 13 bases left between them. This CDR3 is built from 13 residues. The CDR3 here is CASSFPMTGEQYF. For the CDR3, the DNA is TGTGCCAGCAGCTTCCCCATGACGGGGGAGCAGTACTTC.

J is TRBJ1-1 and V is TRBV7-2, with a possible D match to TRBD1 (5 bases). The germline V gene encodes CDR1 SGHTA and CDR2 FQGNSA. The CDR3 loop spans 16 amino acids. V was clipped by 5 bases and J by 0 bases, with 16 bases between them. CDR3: CASSEGTSGLNTEAFF. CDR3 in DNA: TGTGCCAGCAGCGAGGGAACGTCAGGGTTGAACACTGAAGCTTTCTTT. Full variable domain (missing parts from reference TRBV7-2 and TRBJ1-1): GAGVSQSPSNKVTEKGKDVELRCDPISGHTALYWYRQSLGQGLEFLIYFQGNSAPDKSGLPSDRFSAERTGGSVSTLTIQRTQQEDSAVYLCASSEGTSGLNTEAFFGQGTRLTVV.

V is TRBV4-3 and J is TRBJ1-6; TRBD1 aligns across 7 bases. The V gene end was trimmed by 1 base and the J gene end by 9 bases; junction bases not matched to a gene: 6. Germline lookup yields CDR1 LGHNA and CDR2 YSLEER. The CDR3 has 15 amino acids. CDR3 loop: CASSQAGTVGSPLHF. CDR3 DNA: TGCGCCAGCAGCCAAGCTGGGACAGTCGGTTCACCCCTCCACTTT.

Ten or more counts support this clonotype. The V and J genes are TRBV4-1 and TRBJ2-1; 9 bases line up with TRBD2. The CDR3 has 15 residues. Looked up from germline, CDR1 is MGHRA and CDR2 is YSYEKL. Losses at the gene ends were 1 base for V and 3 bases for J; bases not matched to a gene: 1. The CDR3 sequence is CASSQGTSDYNEQFF. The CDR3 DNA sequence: TGCGCCAGCAGCCAAGGGACTAGCGACTACAATGAGCAGTTCTTC.

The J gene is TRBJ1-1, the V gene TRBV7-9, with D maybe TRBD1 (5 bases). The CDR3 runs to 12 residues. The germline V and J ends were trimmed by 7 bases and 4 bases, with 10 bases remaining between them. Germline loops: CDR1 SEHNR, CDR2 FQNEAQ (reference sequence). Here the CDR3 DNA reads TGTGCCAGCACCTTTCAGGGCACTGAAGCTTTCTTT. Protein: CASTFQGTEAFF. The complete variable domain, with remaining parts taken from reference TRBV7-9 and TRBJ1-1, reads DTGVSQNPRHKITKRGQNVTFRCDPISEHNRLYWYRQTLGQGPEFLTYFQNEAQLEKSRLLSDRFSAERPKGSFSTLEIQRTEQGDSAMYLCASTFQGTEAFFGQGTRLTVV.

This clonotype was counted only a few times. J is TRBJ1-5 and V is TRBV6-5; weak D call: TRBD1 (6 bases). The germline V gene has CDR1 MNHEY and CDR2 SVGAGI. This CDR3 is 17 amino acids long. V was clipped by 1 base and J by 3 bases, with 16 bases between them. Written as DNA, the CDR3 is TGTGCCAGCAGTTACTTTCGTCCAGGGACACTCAATCAGCCCCAGCATTTT. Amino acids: CASSYFRPGTLNQPQHF.

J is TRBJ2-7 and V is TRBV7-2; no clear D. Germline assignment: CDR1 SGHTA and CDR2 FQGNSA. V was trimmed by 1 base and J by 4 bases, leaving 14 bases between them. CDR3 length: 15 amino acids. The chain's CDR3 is CASSLGWSGPYEQYF. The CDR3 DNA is TGTGCCAGCAGCTTAGGCTGGTCAGGACCTTACGAGCAGTACTTC. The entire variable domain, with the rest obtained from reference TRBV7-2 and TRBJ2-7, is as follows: GAGVSQSPSNKVTEKGKDVELRCDPISGHTALYWYRQSLGQGLEFLIYFQGNSAPDKSGLPSDRFSAERTGGSVSTLTIQRTQQEDSAVYLCASSLGWSGPYEQYFGPGTRLTVT.

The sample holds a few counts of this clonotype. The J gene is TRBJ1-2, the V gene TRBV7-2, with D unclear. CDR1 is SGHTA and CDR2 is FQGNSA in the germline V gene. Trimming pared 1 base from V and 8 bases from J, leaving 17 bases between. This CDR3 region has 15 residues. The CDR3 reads CASSLGPLDLGGYTF. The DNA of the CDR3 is TGTGCCAGCAGCTTAGGGCCCCTCGACCTCGGAGGCTACACCTTC.